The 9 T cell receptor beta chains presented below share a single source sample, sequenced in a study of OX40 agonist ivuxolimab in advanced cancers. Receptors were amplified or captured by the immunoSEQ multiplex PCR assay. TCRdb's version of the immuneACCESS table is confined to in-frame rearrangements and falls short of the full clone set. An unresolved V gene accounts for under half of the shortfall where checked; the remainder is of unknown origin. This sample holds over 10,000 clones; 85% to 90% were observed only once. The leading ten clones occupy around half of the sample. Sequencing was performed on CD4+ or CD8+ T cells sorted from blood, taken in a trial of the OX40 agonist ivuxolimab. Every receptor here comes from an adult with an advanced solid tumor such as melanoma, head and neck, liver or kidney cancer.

DNA of the CDR3: TGCGCCAGCAGCTTGGGGCAGTCGTACGAGCAGTACTTC. Residues: CASSLGQSYEQYF. This chain uses TRBV5-1 with TRBJ2-7; D is unclear. CDR3 size: 13 residues. With 0 bases removed from V and 4 bases from J, the gap between germline ends came to 8 bases. From germline, CDR1 is SGHRS and CDR2 YFSETQ.

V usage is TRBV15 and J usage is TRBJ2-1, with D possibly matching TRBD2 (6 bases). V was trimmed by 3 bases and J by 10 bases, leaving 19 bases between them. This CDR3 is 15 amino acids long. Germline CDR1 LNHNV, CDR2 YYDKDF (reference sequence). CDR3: CATSSGGTALREQFF. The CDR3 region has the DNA TGTGCCACCAGCAGTGGAGGGACCGCTCTCCGGGAGCAGTTCTTC.

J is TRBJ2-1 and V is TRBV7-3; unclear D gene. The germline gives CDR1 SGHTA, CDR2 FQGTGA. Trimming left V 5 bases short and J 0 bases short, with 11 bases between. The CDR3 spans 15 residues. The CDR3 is CASSPGYSSYNEQFF. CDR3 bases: TGTGCCAGCAGCCCCGGGTACTCCTCCTACAATGAGCAGTTCTTC.

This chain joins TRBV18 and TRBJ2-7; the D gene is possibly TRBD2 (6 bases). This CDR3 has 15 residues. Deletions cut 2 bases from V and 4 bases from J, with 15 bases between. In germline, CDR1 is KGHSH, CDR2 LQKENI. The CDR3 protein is CASSPDSGGYYEQYF. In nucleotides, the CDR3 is TGTGCCAGCTCACCAGACTCCGGGGGATATTACGAGCAGTACTTC.

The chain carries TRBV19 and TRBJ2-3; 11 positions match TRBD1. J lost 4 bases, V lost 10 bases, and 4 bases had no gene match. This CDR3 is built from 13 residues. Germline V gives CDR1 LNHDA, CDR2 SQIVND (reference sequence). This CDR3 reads CATRTGGPDTQYF. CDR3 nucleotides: TGTGCCACTAGGACAGGGGGCCCAGATACGCAGTATTTT.

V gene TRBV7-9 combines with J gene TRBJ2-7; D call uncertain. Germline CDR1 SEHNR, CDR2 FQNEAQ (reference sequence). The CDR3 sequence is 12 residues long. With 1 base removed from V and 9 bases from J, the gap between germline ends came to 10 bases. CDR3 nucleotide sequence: TGTGCCAGCAGCTTAGAGTCGGGCCCGCAGTACTTC. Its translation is CASSLESGPQYF.

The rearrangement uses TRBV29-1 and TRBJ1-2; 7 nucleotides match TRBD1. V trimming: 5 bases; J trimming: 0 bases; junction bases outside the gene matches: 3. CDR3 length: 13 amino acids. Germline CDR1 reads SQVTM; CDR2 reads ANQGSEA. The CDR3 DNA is TGCAGCGTTTGGGACAGAGCTAACTATGGCTACACCTTC. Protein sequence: CSVWDRANYGYTF.

Here the CDR3 DNA reads TGTGCCAGCAGCCCCTCACGGGAGGGTTACTCCTACGAGCAGTACTTC. Its protein product is CASSPSREGYSYEQYF. V is TRBV7-2 and J is TRBJ2-7, with TRBD2 identical over 8 bases. Trimming at V came to 5 bases and at J to 0 bases, leaving 9 bases not matched to a gene. The germline V gene encodes CDR1 SGHTA and CDR2 FQGNSA. The CDR3 sequence is 16 residues long.

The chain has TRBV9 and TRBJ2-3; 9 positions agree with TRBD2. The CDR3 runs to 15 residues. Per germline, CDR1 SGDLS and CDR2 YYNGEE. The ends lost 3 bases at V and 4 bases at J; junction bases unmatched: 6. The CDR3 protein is CASSDGGLAPDTQYF. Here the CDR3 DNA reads TGTGCCAGCAGCGACGGGGGACTAGCCCCAGATACGCAGTATTTT.